This TCR beta chain was obtained from a study of beta chain features in type 1 diabetes. General study points: When cDNA is sequenced, cells with high TCR expression could be over-represented.

Expressed TCRB transcripts were sequenced, since all the RNA that had been isolated was reverse transcribed. The data were produced by immunoSEQ multiplex PCR, yet TCRdb's version contains in-frame clones alone and is incomplete. The table has 300,000 or so clones, around 8% seen once. The CDR3 sequence is 19 residues long. Per the germline V gene, CDR1 is SGHTA and CDR2 is FQGNSA. The junction had 19 bases not matched to a gene; V was cut back by 6 bases and J by 7 bases. There are a few counts of this clone. The antigen remains unidentified. The chain links TRBV7-2 to TRBJ2-1; 12 nucleotides agree with TRBD2. Sequenced material: central memory CD4+ T cells from blood. The sequence came from a woman aged 18-29 years in good health. The CDR3 is CASSSSSGRGLRRVNEQFF. CDR3 bases: TGTGCCAGCAGTTCCTCTAGCGGGAGGGGGTTGAGGCGTGTAAATGAGCAGTTCTTC. Full variable domain (rest looked up from reference TRBV7-2 and TRBJ2-1): GAGVSQSPSNKVTEKGKDVELRCDPISGHTALYWYRQSLGQGLEFLIYFQGNSAPDKSGLPSDRFSAERTGGSVSTLTIQRTQQEDSAVYLCASSSSSGRGLRRVNEQFFGPGTRLTVL.